The 14 T cell receptor beta chains listed next were all sequenced from one sample in a study of PD-1 blockade in classical Hodgkin lymphoma. Each of the patients experienced relapse following autologous stem cell transplantation, and their brentuximab vedotin exposure differed. Clones were sequenced by immunoSEQ multiplex PCR, and TCRdb holds only the in-frame ones, with some missing. Seen here are some 100,000 clones, roughly 92% observed once, and the top ten hold 2.5% to 3.5%. This material consisted of peripheral blood mononuclear cells (PBMCs), taken at baseline. These TCRs come from a human donor with classical Hodgkin lymphoma.

This clone has a single count. The V gene is TRBV18, the J gene TRBJ2-7; TRBD2 matches at 9 bases. This CDR3 region has 17 residues. Unmatched junction bases numbered 12, after V lost 2 bases and J lost 4 bases. Germline V gene data show CDR1 as KGHSH and CDR2 as LQKENI. The DNA for the CDR3 is TGTGCCAGCTCACCATTGGCTTTGCGGGGGGGAATATACGAGCAGTACTTC. This translates into CASSPLALRGGIYEQYF.

This clone was counted a single time. This sequence joins TRBV5-6 and TRBJ2-7; maybe TRBD1 (5 bases). The CDR3 runs 14 residues. CDR1 is SGHDT, CDR2 YYEEEE, per germline. The V gene lost 2 bases and the J gene lost 4 bases, with 13 bases spanning the gap. In nucleotides, the CDR3 is TGTGCCAGCAGCTTTGTTGACAGAACTTACGAGCAGTACTTC. This sequence encodes CASSFVDRTYEQYF.

This clone was seen more than once but under ten times. The chain combines TRBV14 with TRBJ2-7; D unresolved. This CDR3 comprises 13 residues. V shed 4 bases and J shed 6 bases, with 13 bases lying between them. Germline V gene sequence: CDR1 SGHDN, CDR2 FVKESK. CDR3 sequence (DNA): TGTGCCAGCAGCCGTGCCGGGCTACGCGAGCAGTACTTC. Amino acid sequence: CASSRAGLREQYF. Looking up the rest from reference TRBV14 and TRBJ2-7 gives the full variable domain: EAGVTQFPSHSVIEKGQTVTLRCDPISGHDNLYWYRRVMGKEIKFLLHFVKESKQDESGMPNNRFLAERTGGTYSTLKVQPAELEDSGVYFCASSRAGLREQYFGPGTRLTVT.

V gene TRBV23-1 combines with J gene TRBJ1-2; TRBD1 matches 12 bases. TRBV23-1 is marked as an open reading frame, function uncertain. This CDR3 has 18 residues. Trimming took 0 bases from V and 0 from J; bases not matched to a gene: 5. CDR3 DNA sequence: TGCGCCAGCAGTCAATCGCGGGACAGGGGGCCCCCTAACTATGGCTACACCTTC. Translated: CASSQSRDRGPPNYGYTF.

This clone showed up just once. The chain is built from TRBV7-3 and TRBJ2-7, with TRBD2 matching over 7 bases. This CDR3 is built from 15 residues. The germline V gene has CDR1 SGHTA and CDR2 FQGTGA. With 1 base clipped from V and 4 bases from J, the junction kept 7 bases outside the gene matches. CDR3 loop: CASSLKAGDGYEQYF. CDR3 DNA: TGTGCCAGCAGCTTAAAGGCGGGAGATGGTTACGAGCAGTACTTC.

The chain has TRBV9 and TRBJ2-5, with 8 positions matching TRBD1. Germline values: CDR1 SGDLS, CDR2 YYNGEE. V lost 0 bases to trimming and J lost 4 bases; unmatched junction nucleotides: 11. CDR3 length equals 17 residues. The CDR3, as DNA: TGTGCCAGCAGCGTAGCCCCGGACAGGGAAGGACCAGAGACCCAGTACTTC. Protein product: CASSVAPDREGPETQYF. Full variable domain (outside the CDR3, taken from reference TRBV9 and TRBJ2-5): DSGVTQTPKHLITATGQRVTLRCSPRSGDLSVYWYQQSLDQGLQFLIQYYNGEERAKGNILERFSAQQFPDLHSELNLSSLELGDSALYFCASSVAPDREGPETQYFGPGTRLLVL.

The rearrangement links TRBV5-4 to TRBJ2-3; D is undetermined. The CDR3 is 12 residues long. Trimming left V 0 bases short and J 10 bases short, with 9 bases between. The germline gives CDR1 SGHNT, CDR2 YYREEE (reference sequence). DNA for the CDR3: TGTGCCAGCAGCTTGGGGCTCCATCCGCAGTATTTT. This translates into CASSLGLHPQYF.

The rearrangement uses TRBV2 and TRBJ1-2, with D tentatively TRBD1 (5 bases). The germline V gene encodes CDR1 SNHLY and CDR2 FYNNEI. There are 13 residues in the CDR3. V was trimmed by 6 bases and J by 7 bases, leaving 15 bases between them. This CDR3 reads CASSGQTSGGYTF. Here the CDR3 DNA reads TGTGCCAGCAGCGGACAAACGAGCGGTGGCTACACCTTC.

CDR3 in DNA: TGTGCCAGCAGCTTAGATGATGGTAGCGGGAGAGAGACCCAGTACTTC. Translated, it gives CASSLDDGSGRETQYF. The J gene is TRBJ2-5, the V gene TRBV11-2, with 9 bases identical to TRBD2. Per the germline V gene, CDR1 is SGHAT and CDR2 is FQNNGV. CDR3 size: 16 residues. V gave up 0 bases and J gave up 4 bases; unmatched junction bases: 6.

The J gene is TRBJ2-7, the V gene TRBV28; D call uncertain. V dropped 3 bases and J dropped 3 bases, with 9 bases sitting between them. The CDR3 spans 13 residues. In germline, CDR1 is MDHEN, CDR2 SYDVKM. The CDR3 nucleotides read TGTGCCAGCAGTTTGGCGTTTAACTACGAGCAGTACTTC. Translated, it gives CASSLAFNYEQYF.

V and J are TRBV10-3 and TRBJ1-1; D ambiguous. Trimming took 3 bases from V and 0 from J, leaving 5 bases between them. CDR3 length: 13 amino acids. Germline lookup yields CDR1 ENHRY and CDR2 SYGVKD. The CDR3 DNA follows: TGTGCCATCAGTGACTTGGTGAACACTGAAGCTTTCTTT. It codes for CAISDLVNTEAFF.

V and J are TRBV30 and TRBJ2-1, with D unclear. The germline V gene has CDR1 GTSNPN and CDR2 SVGIG (reference sequence). V gave up 0 bases and J gave up 0 bases, with 12 bases separating them. This CDR3 is 16 amino acids long. The chain's CDR3 is CAWSVGSGGSYNEQFF. The CDR3 coding sequence is TGTGCCTGGAGTGTAGGTTCCGGCGGCTCCTACAATGAGCAGTTCTTC.

This clone was observed a few times. The V gene is TRBV19, the J gene TRBJ1-4; D may be TRBD1 (6 bases). V dropped 10 bases and J dropped 7 bases, with 22 bases sitting between them. Germline CDR1 reads LNHDA; CDR2 reads SQIVND (reference sequence). This CDR3 has 15 residues. DNA for the CDR3: TGTGCCACCTTACAGGGACGGCCGGGAAGTGAAAAACTGTTTTTT. Its protein is CATLQGRPGSEKLFF.

The chain links TRBV18 to TRBJ2-7; the D gene is possibly TRBD1 (6 bases). Trimming left V 10 bases short and J 0 bases short, with 19 bases between. CDR1 KGHSH and CDR2 LQKENI come from the germline V gene. The CDR3 runs to 15 residues. Here the CDR3 reads CATSGGTLGSYEQYF. The CDR3 DNA reads as TGTGCCACCTCGGGTGGGACACTCGGCTCCTACGAGCAGTACTTC.